This T cell receptor beta chain was retrieved from a study of cytomegalovirus exposure and HLA in healthy donors. Findings of the study overall: In the analysis, some V segments, TRBV6-2 and TRBV6-3 included, were excluded as indistinguishable.

There are 13 residues in the CDR3. Germline CDR1 reads SQVTM; CDR2 reads ANQGSEA. J gave up 2 bases and V 7 bases, and 4 bases lay outside the gene matches. As for this clone: Its antigen is as yet unknown.

Use of 60 Vbeta and 13 Jbeta primers characterized the PCR. Assay: immunoSEQ multiplex PCR; the TCRdb copy retains only in-frame clones and omits some. Of tens of thousands of clones in the sample, 85% to 95% were seen once. The V gene is TRBV29-1, the J gene TRBJ2-3; 9 nucleotides align to TRBD2. Input material: PBMCs. This TCR derives from a woman aged 18 to 35 in good health and CMV-seronegative. The DNA of the CDR3 is TGCAGCGGGGGCGGGAGGGCCACAGATACGCAGTATTTT. It translates to CSGGGRATDTQYF.